Given below is one T cell receptor beta chain in context. This record belongs to a study of T cell changes during pregnancy in multiple sclerosis. Generated by immunoSEQ multiplex PCR, the TCRdb table keeps only in-frame clones and is missing some. The sample shows 40,000 to 60,000 clones, 91% of them seen only once. V dropped 4 bases and J dropped 3 bases, with 7 bases sitting between them. The CDR3 is 12 residues long. Germline V CDR1 and CDR2: LNHDA, SQIVND (reference sequence). The rearrangement uses TRBV19 and TRBJ2-7; D is undetermined. This clonotype was obtained from a female donor with multiple sclerosis, enrolled in a pregnancy study. This specimen was CD8+ T cells from peripheral blood mononuclear cells, taken after pregnancy. Written as DNA, the CDR3 is TGTGCCAGTAGTAGAGACGGCTACGAGCAGTACTTC. This gives the protein CASSRDGYEQYF.